A single sample gave rise to the 31 T cell receptor beta chains below, sequenced in a study of cytomegalovirus exposure and HLA in healthy donors. Data came from immunoSEQ multiplex PCR; TCRdb stores just in-frame clones and leaves some out. Among a few hundred thousand clones listed, around 90% were seen once. The sequenced material came from PBMCs. The receptors shown here come from a young woman in good health and CMV-seronegative.

The rearrangement uses TRBV5-1 and TRBJ1-2; D might be TRBD1 (6 bases). V lost 0 bases and J 5 bases, leaving 17 bases between the germline ends. Germline-derived CDR1 and CDR2 are SGHRS and YFSETQ. This CDR3 spans 16 amino acids. DNA of the CDR3: TGCGCCAGCAGCTTGGCCTCCGGACAGAGACTATATGGCTACACCTTC. Translation gives CASSLASGQRLYGYTF.

This clone has more than one count but fewer than ten. The chain combines TRBV7-6 with TRBJ1-1; no clear D. Trimming cost V 3 bases and J 3 bases, with 8 bases left between them. The germline V gene encodes CDR1 SGHVS and CDR2 FNYEAQ. This CDR3 has 13 residues. CDR3 DNA: TGTGCCAGCAGCTTGGCCGAGGACACTGAAGCTTTCTTT. It specifies CASSLAEDTEAFF.

The rearrangement joins TRBV7-2 to TRBJ2-1, with 8 positions matching TRBD1. Germline assignment: CDR1 SGHTA and CDR2 FQGNSA. V lost 2 bases, J lost 6 bases, and 9 bases stayed unmatched. This CDR3 has 16 residues. The CDR3 nucleotides read TGTGCCAGCAGCTTACACCCCAGGGGGCGAGCCAATGAGCAGTTCTTC. This codes for CASSLHPRGRANEQFF.

Here the CDR3 reads CASSSPSGTSGGPWDNEQFF. DNA for the CDR3: TGTGCCAGCAGCTCGCCTTCCGGGACTAGCGGGGGGCCTTGGGACAATGAGCAGTTCTTC. The chain uses TRBV2 and TRBJ2-1; 15 nucleotides align to TRBD2. The CDR3 has 20 amino acids. The V segment lost 6 bases and the J segment 5 bases; nucleotides outside the gene matches: 17. Germline-derived CDR1 and CDR2 are SNHLY and FYNNEI.

The chain carries TRBV6-6 and TRBJ2-1; TRBD1 is a possible D gene (6 bases). The germline gives CDR1 MNHNY, CDR2 SVGAGI (reference sequence). The V gene lost 0 bases and the J gene lost 4 bases, with 13 bases spanning the gap. This CDR3 is built from 16 residues. CDR3 DNA sequence: TGTGCCAGCAGTTACTCGATGCAGGGGCCATACAATGAGCAGTTCTTC. Amino acids: CASSYSMQGPYNEQFF.

The chain is built from TRBV5-1 and TRBJ1-6; the D is unclear. Germline V gene sequence: CDR1 SGHRS, CDR2 YFSETQ. The CDR3 length is 14 residues. V was cut by 4 bases and J by 9 bases, with 14 bases left in between. The CDR3 is CASSPRRESSPLHF. The CDR3 bases are TGCGCCAGCAGCCCCCGTCGGGAAAGTTCACCCCTCCACTTT.

V usage is TRBV7-9 and J usage is TRBJ1-2, with D unclear. This CDR3 has 14 amino acids. V was shortened by 1 base and J by 4 bases, with 10 bases between the two germline ends. CDR1 is SEHNR, CDR2 FQNEAQ, per germline (reference sequence). The CDR3 here is CASSLDITIYGYTF. The CDR3 nucleotides are TGTGCCAGCAGCTTAGACATAACCATCTATGGCTACACCTTC.

Comments on this clone: Germline is not matched at one junction end, which may reflect a read error. The chain has TRBV7-7 and TRBJ2-2; possible D gene TRBD1, 5 bases. Germline CDR1 reads SSHAT; CDR2 reads FNYEAQ (reference sequence). CDR3 size: 15 residues. CDR3 residues: CASSLTRGVTGELFF. CDR3 coding DNA: TGTGCTAGCAGCTTAACAAGGGGTGTTACCGGGGAGCTGTTTTTT.

The chain has TRBV28 and TRBJ2-5; 8 positions agree with TRBD2. Germline V gene data show CDR1 as MDHEN and CDR2 as SYDVKM. J lost 5 bases, V lost 6 bases, and 8 bases had no gene match. The length of the CDR3 is 14 residues. CDR3 coding DNA: TGTGCCAGCAGGCACGGGGGGGGGTTGGAGACCCAGTACTTC. It specifies CASRHGGGLETQYF.

The rearrangement joins TRBV18 to TRBJ1-6; D call uncertain. Germline CDR1 is KGHSH and CDR2 is LQKENI. V lost 3 bases and J 7 bases, leaving 13 bases between the germline ends. The CDR3 is 15 amino acids. Here the CDR3 reads CASSPNGLLNSPLHF. The CDR3 DNA sequence: TGTGCCAGCTCACCGAACGGACTCCTCAATTCACCCCTCCACTTT.

The rearrangement uses TRBV4-3 and TRBJ2-7, with 7 positions matching TRBD1. Trimming cost V 0 bases and J 1 base; bases outside gene matches: 6. The CDR3 length is 16 residues. CDR1 is LGHNA, CDR2 YSLEER, per germline. The CDR3 DNA sequence: TGCGCCAGCAGCCAAGATGGGCCAGGGGGATCCTACGAGCAGTACTTC. As protein: CASSQDGPGGSYEQYF.

The rearrangement joins TRBV4-1 to TRBJ1-1; D is unclear. The V end was cut by 2 bases, the J end by 0 bases, with 16 bases between. CDR1 and CDR2 from the germline V gene are MGHRA and YSYEKL. This CDR3 contains 17 residues. CDR3 in amino acids: CASSQRQRVTMNTEAFF. In DNA, the CDR3 is TGCGCCAGCAGCCAACGCCAGCGCGTAACAATGAACACTGAAGCTTTCTTT.

The V gene is TRBV27, the J gene TRBJ1-5, with 8 nucleotides matching TRBD1. V was clipped by 4 bases and J by 2 bases; unmatched bases: 1. CDR1 MNHEY and CDR2 SMNVEV come from the germline V gene (reference sequence). The CDR3 runs to 14 residues. CDR3 coding DNA: TGTGCCAGCAGTTCGACAGGGGGCAATCAGCCCCAGCATTTT. It specifies CASSSTGGNQPQHF.

The chain recombines TRBV7-2 with TRBJ1-2, with 9 bases identical to TRBD1. Losses at the gene ends were 5 bases for V and 0 bases for J; bases not matched to a gene: 13. Germline V gene lookup returns CDR1 SGHTA and CDR2 FQGNSA. This CDR3 region has 18 residues. The CDR3 DNA reads TGTGCCAGCAGCCCGGACAGGGGAATATCGTTAGCTAACTATGGCTACACCTTC. This codes for CASSPDRGISLANYGYTF.

This chain connects TRBV19 to TRBJ1-1; D remains ambiguous. V lost 3 bases and J lost 2, with 10 bases in between. The germline CDR1 and CDR2 sequences are LNHDA and SQIVND (reference sequence). The CDR3 consists of 14 residues. The DNA for the CDR3 is TGTGCCAGTAGTATTCGGGCGGGAAACACTGAAGCTTTCTTT. Its protein is CASSIRAGNTEAFF. Complete variable domain (other parts from reference TRBV19 and TRBJ1-1): DGGITQSPKYLFRKEGQNVTLSCEQNLNHDAMYWYRQDPGQGLRLIYYSQIVNDFQKGDIAEGYSVSREKKESFPLTVTSAQKNPTAFYLCASSIRAGNTEAFFGQGTRLTVV.

The chain combines TRBV2 with TRBJ2-1, with 7 positions matching TRBD1. This CDR3 spans 14 amino acids. Germline CDR1 is SNHLY and CDR2 is FYNNEI. J lost 3 bases, V lost 6 bases, and 5 bases had no gene match. The CDR3 DNA is TGTGCCAGCAGCGCCGACAGGGACTACAATGAGCAGTTCTTC. Residues: CASSADRDYNEQFF.

The rearrangement uses TRBV19 and TRBJ1-5; tentatively, D is TRBD1 (5 bases). The CDR3 length is 17 residues. V lost 7 bases and J lost 4, with 23 bases in between. Germline V gives CDR1 LNHDA, CDR2 SQIVND (reference sequence). Here the CDR3 reads CASIRGGELAGNQPQHF. In nucleotides, the CDR3 is TGTGCCAGTATCCGGGGGGGTGAACTGGCGGGGAATCAGCCCCAGCATTTT.

The rearrangement joins TRBV27 to TRBJ2-2; tentative D call: TRBD2 (6 bases). Trimming cost V 5 bases and J 6 bases, with 16 bases left between them. The CDR3 length is 15 residues. The germline gives CDR1 MNHEY, CDR2 SMNVEV (reference sequence). For the CDR3, the DNA is TGTGCCAGCAGTGAACGACTAGGTCGAGCCGGGGAGCTGTTTTTT. Translating it yields CASSERLGRAGELFF.

This clone appeared a few times. The J gene is TRBJ2-2, the V gene TRBV7-9; 11 nucleotides match TRBD1. V gave up 5 bases and J gave up 5 bases; unmatched junction bases: 4. The CDR3 totals 15 residues. Germline CDR1 and CDR2: SEHNR and FQNEAQ (reference sequence). CDR3 bases: TGTGCCAGCAGCCGGACAGGGGGCGATACCGGGGAGCTGTTTTTT. Translating it yields CASSRTGGDTGELFF.

The chain couples TRBV7-6 to TRBJ2-4; TRBD2 agrees at 7 bases. The CDR3 sequence is 20 residues long. Per germline, CDR1 SGHVS and CDR2 FNYEAQ. Trimming at V came to 1 base and at J to 0 bases, leaving 15 bases not matched to a gene. CDR3 in amino acids: CASSLVLAEEHNLAKNIQYF. The CDR3 DNA follows: TGTGCCAGCAGCTTAGTCCTAGCGGAAGAACACAATCTAGCCAAAAACATTCAGTACTTC.

The chain joins TRBV4-1 to TRBJ2-1; D possibly corresponds to TRBD2 (6 bases). The germline V gene has CDR1 MGHRA and CDR2 YSYEKL. This CDR3 spans 15 amino acids. The V gene lost 4 bases and the J gene lost 4 bases, with 14 bases spanning the gap. As DNA, the CDR3 is TGCGCCAGCAGCCGGGAGGCAGGACGATACAATGAGCAGTTCTTC. This gives the protein CASSREAGRYNEQFF.

The rearrangement joins TRBV7-9 to TRBJ2-3; 15 bases agree with TRBD2. V shed 3 bases and J 1 base; nucleotides not matched to a gene: 5. In germline, CDR1 is SEHNR, CDR2 FQNEAQ (reference sequence). The CDR3 length is 18 residues. CDR3 loop: CASSFPGLAGGGTDTQYF. The CDR3 region has the DNA TGTGCCAGCAGCTTCCCGGGACTAGCGGGGGGAGGCACAGATACGCAGTATTTT. Filled out from reference TRBV7-9 and TRBJ2-3, the complete variable domain reads DTGVSQNPRHKITKRGQNVTFRCDPISEHNRLYWYRQTLGQGPEFLTYFQNEAQLEKSRLLSDRFSAERPKGSFSTLEIQRTEQGDSAMYLCASSFPGLAGGGTDTQYFGPGTRLTVL.

The chain recombines TRBV4-1 with TRBJ2-5; 11 positions agree with TRBD1. CDR1 is MGHRA, CDR2 YSYEKL, per germline. The V gene end was trimmed by 3 bases and the J gene end by 5 bases; junction bases not matched to a gene: 5. This CDR3 is built from 15 residues. This CDR3 is CASSHRTGGPETQYF. DNA of the CDR3: TGCGCCAGCAGCCATAGGACAGGGGGCCCGGAGACCCAGTACTTC.

In regard to this clone: At the DNA level, this CDR3 is encoded by other sequences in the same sample as well. The gene calls are TRBV30 and TRBJ1-5, with D possibly matching TRBD1 (5 bases). The ends were cut back, 0 bases at V and 5 bases at J, with 8 bases in the middle. The CDR3 covers 13 residues. Germline CDR1 is GTSNPN and CDR2 is SVGIG (reference sequence). CDR3 in DNA: TGTGCCTGGAGTGTTGGAGGGGATCAGCCCCAGCATTTT. As protein: CAWSVGGDQPQHF. The variable domain in full, with the rest retrieved from reference TRBV30 and TRBJ1-5, is SQTIHQWPATLVQPVGSPLSLECTVEGTSNPNLYWYRQAAGRGLQLLFYSVGIGQISSEVPQNLSASRPQDRQFILSSKKLLLSDSGFYLCAWSVGGDQPQHFGDGTRLSIL.

The rearrangement links TRBV2 to TRBJ1-1; perhaps TRBD1 as D (6 bases). CDR1 is SNHLY, CDR2 FYNNEI, per germline. Trimming left V 5 bases short and J 3 bases short, with 10 bases between. This CDR3 is 13 amino acids long. The CDR3 nucleotides read TGTGCCAGCAGTTACAGGGTTGACACTGAAGCTTTCTTT. Translation: CASSYRVDTEAFF.

The CDR3 loop is CATSRDSRDRGEKLFF. CDR3 DNA sequence: TGTGCCACCAGCAGAGATTCTAGGGACAGGGGCGAAAAACTGTTTTTT. V gene TRBV15 combines with J gene TRBJ1-4; 10 bases are shared with TRBD1. With 0 bases clipped from V and 8 bases from J, the junction kept 6 bases outside the gene matches. In germline, CDR1 is LNHNV, CDR2 YYDKDF (reference sequence). The CDR3 contains 16 residues.

V usage is TRBV28 and J usage is TRBJ2-1, with 9 bases matching TRBD1. This CDR3 spans 17 amino acids. The trim removed 4 bases at V and 3 bases at J, leaving 10 bases unmatched. In germline, CDR1 is MDHEN, CDR2 SYDVKM. Written as DNA, the CDR3 is TGTGCCAGCAGTTCCGCCGAAACAGGGGGCCTCTACAATGAGCAGTTCTTC. Translation: CASSSAETGGLYNEQFF.

The V gene is TRBV11-2, the J gene TRBJ1-2; D not resolved. This CDR3 has 14 amino acids. Trimming took off 5 bases at V and 8 bases at J, with 18 bases between the two ends. Germline values: CDR1 SGHAT, CDR2 FQNNGV. CDR3 in amino acids: CASSPPGRERGYTF. The CDR3 DNA follows: TGTGCCAGCAGCCCGCCGGGGAGGGAACGCGGCTACACCTTC. The full variable domain, in which reference TRBV11-2 and TRBJ1-2 provide the parts outside the CDR3, is EAGVAQSPRYKIIEKRQSVAFWCNPISGHATLYWYQQILGQGPKLLIQFQNNGVVDDSQLPKDRFSAERLKGVDSTLKIQPAKLEDSAVYLCASSPPGRERGYTFGSGTRLTVV.

This chain uses TRBV2 with TRBJ1-3, with TRBD1 matching 8 bases. Germline CDR1 SNHLY, CDR2 FYNNEI. The CDR3 extends over 15 amino acids. V was pared by 6 bases and J by 1 base, with 5 bases of the junction left unmatched. In DNA, the CDR3 is TGTGCCAGCAGCGTAGACAGGGGATCTGGAAACACCATATATTTT. This codes for CASSVDRGSGNTIYF.

J is TRBJ2-2 and V is TRBV6-5; D is unclear. The CDR3 extends over 15 amino acids. The germline V gene encodes CDR1 MNHEY and CDR2 SVGAGI. The V end was cut by 3 bases, the J end by 6 bases, with 14 bases between. The CDR3 sequence is CASSYRSFPPGELFF. CDR3 in DNA: TGTGCCAGCAGTTATCGGTCCTTCCCTCCCGGGGAGCTGTTTTTT.

The V gene is TRBV7-9, the J gene TRBJ2-3; D is unresolved. The CDR3 runs to 13 residues. Per the germline V gene, CDR1 is SEHNR and CDR2 is FQNEAQ (reference sequence). V gave up 6 bases and J gave up 0 bases, with 7 bases separating them. CDR3 coding DNA: TGTGCCAGCAGACTTGTAAGCACAGATACGCAGTATTTT. This sequence encodes CASRLVSTDTQYF.